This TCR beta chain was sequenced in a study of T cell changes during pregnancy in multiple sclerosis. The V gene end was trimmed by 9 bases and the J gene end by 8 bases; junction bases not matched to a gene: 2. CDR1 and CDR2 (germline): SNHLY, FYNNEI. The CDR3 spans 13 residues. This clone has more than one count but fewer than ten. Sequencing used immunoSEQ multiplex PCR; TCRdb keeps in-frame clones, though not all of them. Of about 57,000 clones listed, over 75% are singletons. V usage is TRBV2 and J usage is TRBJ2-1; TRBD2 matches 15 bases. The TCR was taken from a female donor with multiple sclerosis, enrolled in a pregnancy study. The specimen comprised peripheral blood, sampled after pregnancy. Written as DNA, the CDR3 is TGTGCCAGTGGGACTAGCGGGGGGCATGAGCAGTTCTTC. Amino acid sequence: CASGTSGGHEQFF.